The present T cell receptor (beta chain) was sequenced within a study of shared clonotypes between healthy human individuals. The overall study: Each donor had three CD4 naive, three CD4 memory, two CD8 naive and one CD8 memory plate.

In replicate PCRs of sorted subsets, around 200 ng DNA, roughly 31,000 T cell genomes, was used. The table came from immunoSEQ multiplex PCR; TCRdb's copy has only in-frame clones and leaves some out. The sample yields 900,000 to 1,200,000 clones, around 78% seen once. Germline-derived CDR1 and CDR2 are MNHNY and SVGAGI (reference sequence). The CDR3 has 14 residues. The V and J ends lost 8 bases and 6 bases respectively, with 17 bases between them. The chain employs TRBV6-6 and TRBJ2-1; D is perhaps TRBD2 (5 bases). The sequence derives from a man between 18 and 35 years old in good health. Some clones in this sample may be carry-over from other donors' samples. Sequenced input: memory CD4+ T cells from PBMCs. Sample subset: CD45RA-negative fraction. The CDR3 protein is CASRILDGSNEQFF. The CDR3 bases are TGTGCCAGCCGAATATTAGATGGGAGCAATGAGCAGTTCTTC.